These T cell receptor beta chains were read from a single sample in a study of cytomegalovirus exposure and HLA in healthy donors. Repertoires were generated with immunoSEQ multiplex PCR, while TCRdb's copy carries only in-frame clones and drops some. The sample carries over 85,000 clones, around 80% recorded once. Specimen: PBMCs. The origin of the receptors is a man aged 30 to 45 in good health and CMV-seronegative. Each CDR3 is given with its conserved first and last residue. Each record gives: J gene, V gene, D gene, clone size, CDR3 protein, CDR3 DNA. D genes are given only for firm matches. Size is stated for part of the rows, as once, few or many counts, or as a class when the clone is expanded.

J gene: TRBJ2-1; V gene: TRBV11-2; D gene: TRBD2; clone size: NA; CDR3 protein: CASSLPGLADNEQFF; CDR3 DNA: TGTGCCAGCAGCTTACCGGGACTAGCGGACAATGAGCAGTTCTTC
J gene: TRBJ2-1; V gene: TRBV6-5; D gene: TRBD1; clone size: NA; CDR3 protein: CASSYSTGEGSRRFF; CDR3 DNA: TGTGCCAGCAGTTACTCGACAGGGGAAGGATCCCGACGGTTCTTC
J gene: TRBJ1-1; V gene: TRBV18; D gene: TRBD1; clone size: NA; CDR3 protein: CASSRPGTGRNTEAFF; CDR3 DNA: TGTGCCAGCTCCCGTCCCGGGACAGGGAGGAACACTGAAGCTTTCTTT
J gene: TRBJ2-5; V gene: TRBV5-4; D gene: TRBD2; clone size: NA; CDR3 protein: CASSLPSGGTQETQYF; CDR3 DNA: TGTGCCAGCAGCTTGCCTAGCGGGGGGACTCAAGAGACCCAGTACTTC
J gene: TRBJ2-5; V gene: TRBV6-5; D gene: NA; clone size: NA; CDR3 protein: CASSYSWGVRETQYF; CDR3 DNA: TGTGCCAGCAGTTACTCTTGGGGGGTTCGAGAGACCCAGTACTTC
J gene: TRBJ1-1; V gene: TRBV27; D gene: TRBD1; clone size: NA; CDR3 protein: CASRTGVTEAFF; CDR3 DNA: TGTGCCAGTAGGACAGGGGTCACTGAAGCTTTCTTT
J gene: TRBJ1-5; V gene: TRBV7-6; D gene: TRBD1; clone size: NA; CDR3 protein: CASSYDRDQPQHF; CDR3 DNA: TGTGCCAGCAGCTACGACAGGGATCAGCCCCAGCATTTT
J gene: TRBJ1-1; V gene: TRBV6-5; D gene: TRBD1; clone size: NA; CDR3 protein: CASSGTGGAGTEAFF; CDR3 DNA: TGTGCCAGCAGCGGGACAGGGGGCGCCGGGACTGAAGCTTTCTTT
J gene: TRBJ2-1; V gene: TRBV2; D gene: TRBD1; clone size: NA; CDR3 protein: CASSESAGQGNEQFF; CDR3 DNA: TGTGCCAGCAGTGAATCGGCGGGACAGGGGAATGAGCAGTTCTTC
J gene: TRBJ1-6; V gene: TRBV11-1; D gene: NA; clone size: NA; CDR3 protein: CASSLAPGQASNSPLHF; CDR3 DNA: TGTGCCAGCAGCTTAGCTCCTGGACAAGCCTCCAATTCACCCCTCCACTTT
J gene: TRBJ1-5; V gene: TRBV2; D gene: TRBD1; clone size: NA; CDR3 protein: CASRAPGGSNQPQHF; CDR3 DNA: TGTGCCAGCAGGGCACCAGGGGGGAGCAATCAGCCCCAGCATTTT
J gene: TRBJ2-7; V gene: TRBV5-1; D gene: NA; clone size: NA; CDR3 protein: CASSYVRDYEQYF; CDR3 DNA: TGCGCCAGCAGTTACGTCAGGGATTACGAGCAGTACTTC
J gene: TRBJ1-1; V gene: TRBV2; D gene: TRBD1; clone size: once; CDR3 protein: CASSVSRAGGGEAFF; CDR3 DNA: TGTGCCAGCAGTGTTAGTAGGGCAGGGGGAGGTGAAGCTTTCTTT
J gene: TRBJ2-3; V gene: TRBV15; D gene: NA; clone size: NA; CDR3 protein: CATSRDCCEARSSTDTQYF; CDR3 DNA: TGTGCCACCAGCAGAGATTGCTGTGAGGCCCGTTCTAGCACAGATACGCAGTATTTT
J gene: TRBJ1-1; V gene: TRBV7-6; D gene: NA; clone size: NA; CDR3 protein: CASSPTTGYTEAFF; CDR3 DNA: TGTGCCAGCAGCCCAACGACAGGCTACACTGAAGCTTTCTTT
J gene: TRBJ1-2; V gene: TRBV6-1; D gene: TRBD1; clone size: few; CDR3 protein: CASSSDRVGGYTF; CDR3 DNA: TGTGCCAGCAGTTCAGACAGGGTAGGGGGCTACACCTTC
J gene: TRBJ1-3; V gene: TRBV7-6; D gene: NA; clone size: NA; CDR3 protein: CASSLVESSSGNTIYF; CDR3 DNA: TGTGCCAGCAGCTTAGTGGAGTCTTCCTCTGGAAACACCATATATTTT
J gene: TRBJ1-4; V gene: TRBV29-1; D gene: NA; clone size: NA; CDR3 protein: CSVLIATNEKLFF; CDR3 DNA: TGCAGCGTTTTAATTGCAACTAATGAAAAACTGTTTTTT
J gene: TRBJ2-1; V gene: TRBV9; D gene: TRBD2; clone size: NA; CDR3 protein: CASSVTGTSGINEQFF; CDR3 DNA: TGTGCCAGCAGCGTGACCGGGACTAGCGGGATAAATGAGCAGTTCTTC
J gene: TRBJ1-2; V gene: TRBV6-1; D gene: TRBD1; clone size: NA; CDR3 protein: CASIAGGAGYGYTF; CDR3 DNA: TGTGCCAGCATCGCAGGGGGCGCGGGCTATGGCTACACCTTC
J gene: TRBJ1-6; V gene: TRBV18; D gene: NA; clone size: NA; CDR3 protein: CASSPGRYSNSPLHF; CDR3 DNA: TGTGCCAGCTCACCGGGCAGGTATTCCAATTCACCCCTCCACTTT
J gene: TRBJ1-5; V gene: TRBV19; D gene: TRBD1; clone size: NA; CDR3 protein: CASSWGQGANQPQHF; CDR3 DNA: TGTGCCAGTAGTTGGGGACAGGGGGCCAATCAGCCCCAGCATTTT
J gene: TRBJ1-2; V gene: TRBV28; D gene: TRBD1; clone size: NA; CDR3 protein: CASGPLDRQNGYTF; CDR3 DNA: TGTGCCAGCGGCCCTTTGGACAGGCAAAATGGCTACACCTTC